A single sample gave rise to the 5 T cell receptor beta chains below, sequenced in a study of OX40 agonist ivuxolimab in advanced cancers. This table comes from immunoSEQ multiplex PCR, and its TCRdb copy is limited to in-frame clones, with some not included. The sample lists tens of thousands of clones; 65% to 90% were seen once. The specimen was CD4+ or CD8+ T cells sorted from blood, collected in a trial of the OX40 agonist ivuxolimab. Every receptor here comes from an adult with an advanced solid tumor such as melanoma, head and neck, liver or kidney cancer.

The chain recombines TRBV19 with TRBJ1-1; D unclear. CDR1 is LNHDA and CDR2 is SQIVND in the germline V gene (reference sequence). The CDR3 loop spans 14 amino acids. V was shortened by 3 bases and J by 6 bases, with 14 bases between the two germline ends. In DNA form, the CDR3 reads TGTGCCAGTAGTATCGCGGGGTCAGAAGCTGAAGCTTTCTTT. Translation gives CASSIAGSEAEAFF.

This clone is judged medium-sized. The chain combines TRBV7-9 with TRBJ2-7; D possibly matches TRBD1 or TRBD2 (5 bases each). The V gene's germline CDR1 is SEHNR and CDR2 FQNEAQ (reference sequence). This CDR3 contains 14 residues. Trimming left V 1 base short and J 3 bases short, with 10 bases between. CDR3 in DNA: TGTGCCAGCAGCTTAGTAGGGGCGGGCTACGAGCAGTACTTC. Its protein product is CASSLVGAGYEQYF.

The chain is built from TRBV4-2 and TRBJ1-1; D is unclear. Per germline, CDR1 LGHNA and CDR2 YNFKEQ. The CDR3 sequence is 14 residues long. Trimming took off 4 bases at V and 3 bases at J, with 12 bases between the two ends. The CDR3 nucleotides are TGTGCCAGCAGCCGGACCTTTGTGGACACTGAAGCTTTCTTT. Protein: CASSRTFVDTEAFF.

This sequence joins TRBV7-9 and TRBJ2-1; 12 bases agree with TRBD2. The CDR3 loop spans 17 amino acids. Germline CDR1 SEHNR, CDR2 FQNEAQ (reference sequence). V lost 5 bases and J lost 5; bases outside the gene matches: 10. CDR3 nucleotide sequence: TGTGCCAGCAGCCCGACCAGTGGACTAGCGGGGCACAATGAGCAGTTCTTC. Translation: CASSPTSGLAGHNEQFF.

This sequence joins TRBV27 and TRBJ1-1; TRBD1 matches at 8 bases. CDR1 MNHEY and CDR2 SMNVEV come from the germline V gene (reference sequence). The CDR3 runs 15 residues. After removal of 6 bases from V and 4 bases from J, the junction contained 10 bases not matched to a gene. CDR3 in DNA: TGTGCCAGCAGGGTCAGGGGGCTTGATAGCACTGAAGCTTTCTTT. Amino acids: CASRVRGLDSTEAFF.